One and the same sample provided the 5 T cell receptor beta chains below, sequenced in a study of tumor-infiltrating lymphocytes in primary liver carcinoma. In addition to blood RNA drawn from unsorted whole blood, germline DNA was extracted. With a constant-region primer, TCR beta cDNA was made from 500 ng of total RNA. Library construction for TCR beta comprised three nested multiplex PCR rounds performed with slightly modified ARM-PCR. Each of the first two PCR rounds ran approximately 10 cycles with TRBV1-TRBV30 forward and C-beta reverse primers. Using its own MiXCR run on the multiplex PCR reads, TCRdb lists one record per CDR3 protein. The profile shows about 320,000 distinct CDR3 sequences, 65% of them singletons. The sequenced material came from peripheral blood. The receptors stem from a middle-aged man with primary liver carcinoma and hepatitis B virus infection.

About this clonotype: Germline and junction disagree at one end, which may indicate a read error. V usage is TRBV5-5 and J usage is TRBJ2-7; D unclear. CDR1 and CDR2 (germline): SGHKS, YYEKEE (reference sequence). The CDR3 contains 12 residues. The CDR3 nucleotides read TGTGAGAGCCCCTTTAGCTCCTACGAGCACTACTTC. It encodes CESPFSSYEHYF.

CDR3 loop: CASSQVGGSGRADTQYF. The CDR3 nucleotides are TGTGCCAGCAGCCAAGTGGGGGGTAGCGGGAGAGCAGATACGCAGTATTTT. The chain uses TRBV4-2 and TRBJ2-3, with 9 bases matching TRBD2. The germline CDR1 and CDR2 sequences are LGHNA and YNFKEQ. The CDR3 totals 17 residues. V lost 1 base, J lost 4 bases, and 9 bases stayed unmatched.

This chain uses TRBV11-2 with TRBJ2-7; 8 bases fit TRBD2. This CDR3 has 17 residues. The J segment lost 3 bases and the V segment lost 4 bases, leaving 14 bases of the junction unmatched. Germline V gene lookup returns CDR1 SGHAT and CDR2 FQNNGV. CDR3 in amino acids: CASSSGGGNLPYYEQYF. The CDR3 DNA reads TGTGCCAGCAGCTCGGGGGGGGGGAACCTACCCTACTACGAGCAGTACTTC.

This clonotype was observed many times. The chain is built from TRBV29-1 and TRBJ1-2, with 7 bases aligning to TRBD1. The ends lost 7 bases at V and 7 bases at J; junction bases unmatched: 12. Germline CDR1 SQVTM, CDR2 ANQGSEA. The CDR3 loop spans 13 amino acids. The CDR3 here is CSAFPQGTGGYTF. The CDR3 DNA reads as TGCAGCGCCTTTCCACAGGGGACGGGTGGCTACACCTTC.

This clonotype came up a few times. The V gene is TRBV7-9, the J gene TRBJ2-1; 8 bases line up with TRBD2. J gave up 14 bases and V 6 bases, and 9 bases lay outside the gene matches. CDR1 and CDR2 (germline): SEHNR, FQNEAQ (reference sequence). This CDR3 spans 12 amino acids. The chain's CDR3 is CASSPGGVGKFF. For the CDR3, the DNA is TGTGCCAGCAGTCCCGGGGGGGTTGGGAAGTTCTTC.